The rows below give T cell receptor beta chains drawn from one sample of a study of T-cell reconstitution after alpha-beta-depleted transplantation in children. TCRdb used MiXCR to reprocess the PCR reads, holding one entry per CDR3 protein. This repertoire shows approximately 400,000 distinct CDR3 sequences, roughly 15% found once; its top ten account for 25% to 30%. The specimen comprised PBMCs, mostly from graft donor cells, sampled 360 days after TCRalphabeta/CD19-depleted stem cell transplant. Every receptor here comes from a boy younger than two who had a stem cell transplant for Wiskott-Aldrich syndrome, so the T cells may come from the graft donor. CDR3s include the opening cysteine and the closing phenylalanine or tryptophan. D genes are given only for firm matches. Expanded clones get a size class; other rows say once, few or many, or leave the size out.

J	D	V	size	length	DNA	CDR3
TRBJ2-1	TRBD1	TRBV18	NA	15	TGTGCCAGCTCACCTATCGGGGACAGTTACAATGAGCAGTTCTTC	CASSPIGDSYNEQFF
TRBJ2-1	TRBD2	TRBV5-1	few	13	TGCGCCAGCAGCTCGGGACTAGCATATGAGCAGTTCTTC	CASSSGLAYEQFF
TRBJ2-7	NA	TRBV9	NA	15	TGTGCCAGCAGCCCAGACGGACAGTCATACTACGAGCAGTACTTC	CASSPDGQSYYEQYF
TRBJ2-1	NA	TRBV12-3/TRBV12-4	few	16	TGTGCCAGCAGTTTATCACGTCACTGGGGTTACAATGAGCAGTTCTTC	CASSLSRHWGYNEQFF
TRBJ2-1	NA	TRBV5-6	few	16	TGTGCCAGCAGCTTGGGAATCGGGGTGGGGTACAATGAGCAGTTCTTC	CASSLGIGVGYNEQFF
TRBJ2-6	NA	TRBV9	NA	16	TGTGCCAGCAGCGTAGCTTGGGGCTCTGGGGCCAACGTCCTGACTTTC	CASSVAWGSGANVLTF
TRBJ2-5	TRBD2	TRBV5-1	few	15	TGCGCCAGCAGAGTTAGCGGGGTTATACAAGAGACCCAGTACTTC	CASRVSGVIQETQYF
TRBJ1-5	NA	TRBV12-3/TRBV12-4	few	15	TGTGCCAGCAGCCGGCCAGGGGCACGCAATCAGCCCCAGCATTTT	CASSRPGARNQPQHF
TRBJ2-7	NA	TRBV12-3/TRBV12-4	many	13	TGTGCCAGCAGTTTAGGACACTCCTACGAGCAGTACTTC	CASSLGHSYEQYF
TRBJ1-2	TRBD1	TRBV12-3/TRBV12-4	few	16	TGTGCCAGCAGTTTAAGGGGGCTCAGGGGGAACTATGGCTACACCTTC	CASSLRGLRGNYGYTF
TRBJ2-2	NA	TRBV7-7	NA	13	TGTGCCAGCAGCTTGCGGGACTCCGGGGAGCTGTTTTTT	CASSLRDSGELFF
TRBJ2-5	NA	TRBV2	few	12	TGTGCCAGCAGTGAATCCTGGGAGACCCAGTACTTC	CASSESWETQYF
TRBJ1-1	NA	TRBV10-3	NA	17	TGTGCCATCAGTGGAAACAACAGGGTCAGGGGGAACACTGAAGCTTTCTTT	CAISGNNRVRGNTEAFF
TRBJ2-2	NA	TRBV24-1	few	14	TGTGCCACCAGTGATTCTGGGGAGGCCGGGGAGCTGTTTTTT	CATSDSGEAGELFF
TRBJ2-7	TRBD1	TRBV5-1	NA	19	TGCGCCAGCAGCTTGGGGTTTGGTGAACCGGGACAGGGACGCGGCGAGCAGTACTTC	CASSLGFGEPGQGRGEQYF
TRBJ2-3	TRBD2	TRBV12-3/TRBV12-4	few	15	TGTGCCAGCCTAACTAGCGGGTCCACCAGAGATACGCAGTATTTT	CASLTSGSTRDTQYF
TRBJ2-7	NA	TRBV7-2	NA	14	TGTGCCAGCAGCTTTAGTATCTCCCAGCACGAGCAGTACTTC	CASSFSISQHEQYF
TRBJ2-5	TRBD2	TRBV5-1	NA	17	TGCGCCAGCAGCCTTTTCGGACTAGCGGGGTTCCAAGAGACCCAGTACTTC	CASSLFGLAGFQETQYF
TRBJ2-3	NA	TRBV11-2	NA	15	TGTGCCAGCAGTAGCCCGAGGGTAGCAACAGATACGCAGTATTTT	CASSSPRVATDTQYF